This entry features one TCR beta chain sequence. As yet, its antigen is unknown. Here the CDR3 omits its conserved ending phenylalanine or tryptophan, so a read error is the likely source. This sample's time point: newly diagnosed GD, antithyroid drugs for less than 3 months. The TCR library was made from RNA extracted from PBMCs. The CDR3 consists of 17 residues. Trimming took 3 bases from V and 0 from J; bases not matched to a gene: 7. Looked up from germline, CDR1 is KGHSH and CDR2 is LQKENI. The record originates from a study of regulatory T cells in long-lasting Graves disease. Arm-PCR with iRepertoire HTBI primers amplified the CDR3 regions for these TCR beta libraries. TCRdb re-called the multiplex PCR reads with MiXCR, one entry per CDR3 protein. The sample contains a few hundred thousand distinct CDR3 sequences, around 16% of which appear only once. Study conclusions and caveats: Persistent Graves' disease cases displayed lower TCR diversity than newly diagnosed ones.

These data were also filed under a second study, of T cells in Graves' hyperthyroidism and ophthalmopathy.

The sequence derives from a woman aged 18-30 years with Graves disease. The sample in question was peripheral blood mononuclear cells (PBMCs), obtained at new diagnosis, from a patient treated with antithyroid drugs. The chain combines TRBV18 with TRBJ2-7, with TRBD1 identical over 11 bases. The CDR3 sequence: CASSPGQGVVNSYEQYL. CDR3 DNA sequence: TGTGCCAGCTCACCGGGACAGGGGGTCGTAAACTCCTACGAGCAGTACTTA.